Listed below are T cell receptor beta chains from one sample, sequenced in a study of shared clonotypes between healthy human individuals. The method was immunoSEQ multiplex PCR; TCRdb's version includes in-frame clones alone and lacks a portion of them. The sample lists around 2.1 million clones, more than 85% seen once, with more than 1.5% in the top ten. The sample was naive CD8+ T cells from PBMCs. The origin of the receptors is a young man in good health. Some clones in this sample may be carry-over from other donors' samples. CDR3s include the opening cysteine and the closing phenylalanine or tryptophan. D genes are given only for firm matches. A clone size is listed for some rows: how often the clone was seen (once, few, many), or a class if it is expanded.

cdr3_nt: TGTGCCAGCAGCCCACACAGGACTAGCCTAGACTACGAGCAGTACTTC
cdr3_aa: CASSPHRTSLDYEQYF
v_call: TRBV4-2
j_call: TRBJ2-7
clone_size: .
d_call: TRBD2

cdr3_nt: TGTGCCAGCAGGTTGGGTGAAAAACTGTTTTTT
cdr3_aa: CASRLGEKLFF
v_call: TRBV6-5
j_call: TRBJ1-4
clone_size: .
d_call: .

cdr3_nt: TGTGCCAGCAGTTCGGGACCAAACTACGAGCAGTACTTC
cdr3_aa: CASSSGPNYEQYF
v_call: TRBV27
j_call: TRBJ2-7
clone_size: .
d_call: .

cdr3_nt: TGTGCCAGCAGCTTGTTCCTCGCAGAGCAGTTCTTC
cdr3_aa: CASSLFLAEQFF
v_call: TRBV5-6
j_call: TRBJ2-1
clone_size: .
d_call: .

cdr3_nt: TGTGCCAGCAGTGAAGGGGCGGACAGGATCTACAATGAGCAGTTCTTC
cdr3_aa: CASSEGADRIYNEQFF
v_call: TRBV2
j_call: TRBJ2-1
clone_size: .
d_call: TRBD1

cdr3_nt: TGTGCCAGTAGTATAGTTGCGACACCAACTGAAGCTTTCTTT
cdr3_aa: CASSIVATPTEAFF
v_call: TRBV19
j_call: TRBJ1-1
clone_size: .
d_call: .

cdr3_nt: TGTGCCAGTAGGGCGTGGAATCAGCCCCAGCATTTT
cdr3_aa: CASRAWNQPQHF
v_call: TRBV19
j_call: TRBJ1-5
clone_size: .
d_call: .

cdr3_nt: TGTGCCAGCAGTCCGATGAAGGGAGTCTCCTACGAGCAGTACTTC
cdr3_aa: CASSPMKGVSYEQYF
v_call: TRBV28
j_call: TRBJ2-7
clone_size: .
d_call: .

cdr3_nt: TGCAGCGTTGGTGACAGGGAGTACTACGAGCAGTACTTC
cdr3_aa: CSVGDREYYEQYF
v_call: TRBV29-1
j_call: TRBJ2-7
clone_size: .
d_call: TRBD1

cdr3_nt: TGTGCCAGCAGCTTCATTCTAGCGGGAGGGCGGGAGCAGTTCTTC
cdr3_aa: CASSFILAGGREQFF
v_call: TRBV7-6
j_call: TRBJ2-1
clone_size: .
d_call: TRBD2

cdr3_nt: TGTGCCAGCAGTCCTCTATCCGGCAGAATGAACACTGAAGCTTTCTTT
cdr3_aa: CASSPLSGRMNTEAFF
v_call: TRBV28
j_call: TRBJ1-1
clone_size: .
d_call: .

cdr3_nt: TGTGCCAGCAGCGTAGACACCCTAGGGGCCGGGGAGCTGTTTTTT
cdr3_aa: CASSVDTLGAGELFF
v_call: TRBV9
j_call: TRBJ2-2
clone_size: .
d_call: .

cdr3_nt: TGTGCCAGCAGTTTTTGGTCGTCCCAGGGGGAAAGTCAAGCTAATGAAAAACTGTTTTTT
cdr3_aa: CASSFWSSQGESQANEKLFF
v_call: TRBV28
j_call: TRBJ1-4
clone_size: .
d_call: TRBD1

cdr3_nt: TGTGCCAGCAGCGTATCGGTTGGTGGGATGACAGATACGCAGTATTTT
cdr3_aa: CASSVSVGGMTDTQYF
v_call: TRBV9
j_call: TRBJ2-3
clone_size: once
d_call: .

cdr3_nt: TGTGCCATCGGTCGGAACACTGAAGCTTTCTTT
cdr3_aa: CAIGRNTEAFF
v_call: TRBV10-3
j_call: TRBJ1-1
clone_size: .
d_call: .

cdr3_nt: TGCAGCGTCATGACAGGGGAAGCTTATGGCTACACCTTC
cdr3_aa: CSVMTGEAYGYTF
v_call: TRBV29-1
j_call: TRBJ1-2
clone_size: .
d_call: TRBD1

cdr3_nt: TGTGCCAGCAGCCGTGACAATCAGCCCCAGCATTTT
cdr3_aa: CASSRDNQPQHF
v_call: TRBV7-9
j_call: TRBJ1-5
clone_size: .
d_call: .

cdr3_nt: TGCAGCGTCGTCTTGGCGGCAGCTCTTTCCTACGAGCAGTACTTC
cdr3_aa: CSVVLAAALSYEQYF
v_call: TRBV29-1
j_call: TRBJ2-7
clone_size: .
d_call: .

cdr3_nt: TGTGCCAGCAGCCTAGGGGCGGAAAGCTCCTACGAGCAGTACTTC
cdr3_aa: CASSLGAESSYEQYF
v_call: TRBV28
j_call: TRBJ2-7
clone_size: .
d_call: .

cdr3_nt: TGCGCCAGCAGTGAGTCTATGATGGAGACCCAGTACTTC
cdr3_aa: CASSESMMETQYF
v_call: TRBV10-1
j_call: TRBJ2-5
clone_size: once
d_call: .

cdr3_nt: TGTGCCAGCAGCTTAGCTCACATAGGAGCGGTCAAAAACATTCAGTACTTC
cdr3_aa: CASSLAHIGAVKNIQYF
v_call: TRBV11-2
j_call: TRBJ2-4
clone_size: .
d_call: .

cdr3_nt: TGTGCCAGCAGTGACAGGGGTGGTCGGACCCAGTACTTC
cdr3_aa: CASSDRGGRTQYF
v_call: TRBV27
j_call: TRBJ2-5
clone_size: .
d_call: TRBD1

cdr3_nt: TGTGCCAGCAGTCCTTTCGGACTAGCCCTCTTCACCGGGGAGCTGTTTTTT
cdr3_aa: CASSPFGLALFTGELFF
v_call: TRBV2
j_call: TRBJ2-2
clone_size: .
d_call: TRBD2

cdr3_nt: TGCGCCAGCTCGACAGCTAGCAATCAGCCCCAGCATTTT
cdr3_aa: CASSTASNQPQHF
v_call: TRBV4-1
j_call: TRBJ1-5
clone_size: .
d_call: .

cdr3_nt: TGTGCCAGCAGCTTCTTGGGACTAGCGGGAGCAGCAGATACGCAGTATTTT
cdr3_aa: CASSFLGLAGAADTQYF
v_call: TRBV7-6
j_call: TRBJ2-3
clone_size: .
d_call: TRBD2

cdr3_nt: TGTGCCAGCAGCTTAGTATGGGCCTTCTCCGGCGGGGAGCTGTTTTTT
cdr3_aa: CASSLVWAFSGGELFF
v_call: TRBV11-1
j_call: TRBJ2-2
clone_size: .
d_call: .

cdr3_nt: TGTGCCAGCAGTTTGGCAGGGGGCCGGGAGACCCAGTACTTC
cdr3_aa: CASSLAGGRETQYF
v_call: TRBV27
j_call: TRBJ2-5
clone_size: .
d_call: TRBD1

cdr3_nt: TGTGCCAGCAGCTCCGTCGCAGGGTGGTACACCTTC
cdr3_aa: CASSSVAGWYTF
v_call: TRBV7-8
j_call: TRBJ1-2
clone_size: .
d_call: .

cdr3_nt: TGTGCCAGCAGCTTAGCCCCAGGAGAATCCGGGGAGCTGTTTTTT
cdr3_aa: CASSLAPGESGELFF
v_call: TRBV7-9
j_call: TRBJ2-2
clone_size: .
d_call: .

cdr3_nt: TGTGCCAGCAGCGCGCGACCGACAGGGTACGAGCAGTACTTC
cdr3_aa: CASSARPTGYEQYF
v_call: TRBV7-8
j_call: TRBJ2-7
clone_size: .
d_call: TRBD1

cdr3_nt: TGTGCCAGCAGCAGGGACTCTGGAAACACCATATATTTT
cdr3_aa: CASSRDSGNTIYF
v_call: TRBV21-1
j_call: TRBJ1-3
clone_size: .
d_call: .

cdr3_nt: TGTGCCAGCAGTTACTCCGTCGCTAGCGCTTACTACGAGCAGTACTTC
cdr3_aa: CASSYSVASAYYEQYF
v_call: TRBV6-5
j_call: TRBJ2-7
clone_size: .
d_call: .

cdr3_nt: TGTGCCAGCAGTTTAATAGGGTCTTATAGCAATCAGCCCCAGCATTTT
cdr3_aa: CASSLIGSYSNQPQHF
v_call: TRBV28
j_call: TRBJ1-5
clone_size: .
d_call: .

cdr3_nt: TGTGCCAGCAGCTGGGCGGTGCGGGAGGGCTCCTACGAGCAGTACTTC
cdr3_aa: CASSWAVREGSYEQYF
v_call: TRBV5-6
j_call: TRBJ2-7
clone_size: .
d_call: TRBD2

cdr3_nt: TGTGCCAGCACCAGAGGGGATACGCAGTATTTT
cdr3_aa: CASTRGDTQYF
v_call: TRBV6-6
j_call: TRBJ2-3
clone_size: .
d_call: .

cdr3_nt: TGTGCCAGCAGCGTAGCGGGCGGGACGCACAATGAGCAGTTCTTC
cdr3_aa: CASSVAGGTHNEQFF
v_call: TRBV9
j_call: TRBJ2-1
clone_size: .
d_call: .

cdr3_nt: TGTGCCAGCAGCCTCGGAGACACCTATGGCTACACCTTC
cdr3_aa: CASSLGDTYGYTF
v_call: TRBV5-6
j_call: TRBJ1-2
clone_size: once
d_call: .

cdr3_nt: TGTGCCAGCAGTGAGGGACAGGGGGTTACCAAGACTGGGGCCAACGTCCTGACTTTC
cdr3_aa: CASSEGQGVTKTGANVLTF
v_call: TRBV2
j_call: TRBJ2-6
clone_size: .
d_call: TRBD1

cdr3_nt: TGTGCCAGCAGCGTAGAGCGGGGGACAGATACGCAGTATTTT
cdr3_aa: CASSVERGTDTQYF
v_call: TRBV9
j_call: TRBJ2-3
clone_size: .
d_call: TRBD2

cdr3_nt: TGCGCCAGCAGCCACCCTAAGGGGGGGGCCGGGGATTACGAGCAGTACTTC
cdr3_aa: CASSHPKGGAGDYEQYF
v_call: TRBV4-1
j_call: TRBJ2-7
clone_size: .
d_call: .

cdr3_nt: TGTGCCAGCAGTGCCAGCAGGGTGGACGTCCTGACTTTC
cdr3_aa: CASSASRVDVLTF
v_call: TRBV6-1
j_call: TRBJ2-6
clone_size: .
d_call: .

cdr3_nt: TGTGCCAGCAGTCCACTCAGGACAGGAAACGAGCAGTACTTC
cdr3_aa: CASSPLRTGNEQYF
v_call: TRBV27
j_call: TRBJ2-7
clone_size: .
d_call: TRBD1

cdr3_nt: TGTGCCAGTAGTATAGCAGCCTCTCATCAGCCCCAGCATTTT
cdr3_aa: CASSIAASHQPQHF
v_call: TRBV19
j_call: TRBJ1-5
clone_size: .
d_call: .

cdr3_nt: TGTGCCAGCAGCCCGCCGGGACAGGGGGCCCTGGATGAAGAGACCCAGTACTTC
cdr3_aa: CASSPPGQGALDEETQYF
v_call: TRBV7-3
j_call: TRBJ2-5
clone_size: .
d_call: TRBD1

cdr3_nt: TGTGCCAGCAGTTTTGGAAACTACGAGCAGTACTTC
cdr3_aa: CASSFGNYEQYF
v_call: TRBV28
j_call: TRBJ2-7
clone_size: .
d_call: .

cdr3_nt: TGTGCCAGCAGCTTCTTAACAGGGGGCGTAGGGGAAAAACTGTTTTTT
cdr3_aa: CASSFLTGGVGEKLFF
v_call: TRBV7-9
j_call: TRBJ1-4
clone_size: once
d_call: TRBD1